This T cell receptor beta chain stems from a study of T cell repertoires in cytomegalovirus infection. Broader study findings: Dominant in the ex vivo response were TCR beta clonotypes restricted by HLA-C and specific for CMV.

TCRdb processed the reads anew with MiXCR; each CDR3 protein has one entry. The sample records fewer than 550,000 distinct CDR3 sequences, 10% to 12% being singletons. This clonotype has ten or more counts. Its antigen is undetermined. Input material: PBMCs. The origin of this receptor is a human donor in good health (CMV status not recorded). Some clones in this sample may be carry-over from other donors' samples.

CDR3 residues: CASKGEEQGLSSYNEQFF. The CDR3 DNA sequence: TGTGCCAGTAAGGGGGAGGAACAAGGGCTGAGCTCCTACAATGAGCAGTTCTTC. The J gene is TRBJ2-1, the V gene TRBV19; the D call may be TRBD1 or TRBD2 (6 bases each). The length of the CDR3 is 18 residues. Germline V gene lookup returns CDR1 LNHDA and CDR2 SQIVND (reference sequence). Trimming shortened V by 7 bases and J by 0 bases, and 22 bases separated the two germline ends.